A selection of T cell receptor beta chains follows, all from one sample in a study of blood T cell repertoires in COVID-19. Sequenced by immunoSEQ multiplex PCR; TCRdb stores in-frame clones only, minus some. The sample contains 150,000 to 200,000 clones, roughly nine tenths of which appear only once. Sequencing was done on a sample of peripheral blood. The receptor set was obtained from a man between 70 and 80 years old with acute or convalescent COVID-19. Both conserved end residues are part of each CDR3. A D gene is named only where the DNA matches it firmly. Some rows mark clone size as missing; the rest say once, few, many or name a class of expanded clone.

clone size: once
V gene: TRBV3-1/TRBV3-2
D gene: TRBD2
J gene: TRBJ2-1
CDR3 DNA: TGTGCCAGCAGCCAATGGACTAGCGGAGGGGGGGATGAGCAGTTCTTC
CDR3 protein: CASSQWTSGGGDEQFF

clone size: NA
V gene: TRBV28
D gene: NA
J gene: TRBJ1-1
CDR3 DNA: TGTGCCAGCAGCTCACCGGGACACAACACTGAAGCTTTCTTT
CDR3 protein: CASSSPGHNTEAFF

clone size: NA
V gene: TRBV4-2
D gene: NA
J gene: TRBJ1-2
CDR3 DNA: TGTGCCAGCAGCCAAGATGCTCTCGCAGGGATGAACTATGGCTACACCTTC
CDR3 protein: CASSQDALAGMNYGYTF

clone size: NA
V gene: TRBV1
D gene: NA
J gene: TRBJ2-7
CDR3 DNA: TGCACCAGCAGTCCGGGACTTGTCTTCTACGAGCAGTACTTC
CDR3 protein: CTSSPGLVFYEQYF

clone size: NA
V gene: TRBV7-9
D gene: NA
J gene: TRBJ2-6
CDR3 DNA: TGTGCCAGCAGCTTATTTCACGGCTCTGGGGCCAACGTCCTGACTTTC
CDR3 protein: CASSLFHGSGANVLTF

clone size: NA
V gene: TRBV2
D gene: NA
J gene: TRBJ1-4
CDR3 DNA: TGTGCCAGCAGGGACGACAGTGAAAAACTGTTTTTT
CDR3 protein: CASRDDSEKLFF

clone size: NA
V gene: TRBV30
D gene: NA
J gene: TRBJ1-5
CDR3 DNA: TGTGCCTGGAGTACTGGGAAGGTCGGGGGTCCTAGCAATCAGCCCCAGCATTTT
CDR3 protein: CAWSTGKVGGPSNQPQHF

clone size: NA
V gene: TRBV5-1
D gene: NA
J gene: TRBJ1-2
CDR3 DNA: TGCGCCAGCAGCTTGAGGGCAGGGGCCCATGGTGGCTACACCTTC
CDR3 protein: CASSLRAGAHGGYTF

clone size: NA
V gene: TRBV20-1
D gene: NA
J gene: TRBJ2-7
CDR3 DNA: TGCAGTGCTAGTAGGCAGGTCCGGGGCGAGCAGTACTTC
CDR3 protein: CSASRQVRGEQYF

clone size: NA
V gene: TRBV21-1
D gene: NA
J gene: TRBJ1-5
CDR3 DNA: TGTGCCAGCAGCAAAGGGGAGAGGTATCAGCCCCAGCATTTT
CDR3 protein: CASSKGERYQPQHF

clone size: few
V gene: TRBV7-2
D gene: TRBD1
J gene: TRBJ1-2
CDR3 DNA: TGTGCCAGCAGCCTACGGGACAGTGGCTACACCTTC
CDR3 protein: CASSLRDSGYTF

clone size: NA
V gene: TRBV3-1/TRBV3-2
D gene: TRBD2
J gene: TRBJ2-5
CDR3 DNA: TGTGCCAGCAGCCCCTACGGGGCGCCCAGCGGGAGTATCGAGACCCAGTACTTC
CDR3 protein: CASSPYGAPSGSIETQYF

clone size: once
V gene: TRBV7-8
D gene: TRBD2
J gene: TRBJ2-7
CDR3 DNA: TGTGCCAGCAGCCCTGGGGGGGTTTTCTACGAGCAGTACTTC
CDR3 protein: CASSPGGVFYEQYF

clone size: NA
V gene: TRBV28
D gene: NA
J gene: TRBJ1-2
CDR3 DNA: TGTGCCAGCAGTTTTGGGGAGCACTTTGTCTATGGCTACACCTTC
CDR3 protein: CASSFGEHFVYGYTF